At least ten counts were recorded for the clone carrying this T cell receptor beta chain. Alongside a J-beta primer mix, a sample-barcoded 5' primer served in a second PCR lasting roughly 7 to 12 cycles. Paired-end reads containing CDR3 totaled no fewer than 3 million for each sample. MiXCR, run by TCRdb on the 5' RACE reads, gives a single entry per CDR3 protein. The top ten clones hold about 22% of a sample with under 950,000 distinct CDR3 sequences, roughly 20% of them seen once. The sample is drawn from a study of blood T cells in healthy people across ages. Germline loops: CDR1 SGHRS, CDR2 YFSETQ. J lost 7 bases, V lost 0 bases, and 10 bases had no gene match. The CDR3 has 18 amino acids.

Material for sequencing was blood. The source is a man in his sixties or seventies in good health. This sequence joins TRBV5-1 and TRBJ1-6, with 10 bases matching TRBD1. This CDR3 is CASSLGDRGTLYNSPLHF. The CDR3 coding sequence is TGCGCCAGCAGCTTGGGGGACAGGGGAACCTTATACAATTCACCCCTCCACTTT.